Below, 25 T cell receptor beta chains from the same sample are listed, as sequenced in a study of T cell changes during pregnancy in multiple sclerosis. TCRdb's table, derived via immunoSEQ multiplex PCR, lists solely in-frame clones and lacks some. The sample has just under 70,000 clones; about 89% are singletons. The source was peripheral blood, collected in the second trimester of pregnancy. These receptors came from a female donor with multiple sclerosis, enrolled in a pregnancy study.

Concerning this clone: Other nucleotide sequences in the sample specify the same CDR3. The rearrangement joins TRBV7-2 to TRBJ2-5; 16 bases fit TRBD2. V was pared by 3 bases and J by 5 bases, with 6 bases of the junction left unmatched. The germline V gene encodes CDR1 SGHTA and CDR2 FQGNSA. The CDR3 runs 17 residues. The CDR3 is CASSLGTSGGAGETQYF. The CDR3 DNA is TGTGCCAGCAGCTTGGGGACTAGCGGGGGGGCCGGTGAGACCCAGTACTTC.

The V and J genes are TRBV7-9 and TRBJ1-1; D is unresolved. V shed 4 bases and J shed 8 bases, with 11 bases lying between them. The CDR3 runs to 12 residues. Germline V gene sequence: CDR1 SEHNR, CDR2 FQNEAQ (reference sequence). The CDR3 DNA follows: TGTGCCAGCAGCTCCGTTCGGGTGGAAGCTTTCTTT. It yields the protein CASSSVRVEAFF.

The rearrangement uses TRBV5-4 and TRBJ2-5, with TRBD2 as a possible D gene (6 bases). The CDR3 loop spans 16 amino acids. With 4 bases removed from V and 1 base from J, the gap between germline ends came to 17 bases. Germline V gives CDR1 SGHNT, CDR2 YYREEE (reference sequence). CDR3 sequence reads: CASSPGVGVGQETQYF. CDR3 DNA: TGTGCCAGCAGCCCGGGGGTAGGGGTGGGCCAAGAGACCCAGTACTTC.

J is TRBJ2-1 and V is TRBV15; D gene uncertain. V was shortened by 0 bases and J by 6 bases, with 12 bases between the two germline ends. The CDR3 totals 15 residues. Per the germline V gene, CDR1 is LNHNV and CDR2 is YYDKDF (reference sequence). The CDR3 loop reads CATSRDSLGLNEQFF. Written as DNA, the CDR3 is TGTGCCACCAGCAGAGATTCGCTAGGCCTCAATGAGCAGTTCTTC.

This chain joins TRBV7-2 and TRBJ2-3, with 8 nucleotides matching TRBD2. The V gene end was trimmed by 2 bases and the J gene end by 2 bases; junction bases not matched to a gene: 6. Germline CDR1 SGHTA, CDR2 FQGNSA. The CDR3 spans 16 residues. The DNA for the CDR3 is TGTGCCAGCAGCTTAAGGCGGGGGGTTTTCACAGATACGCAGTATTTT. Its protein is CASSLRRGVFTDTQYF.

The chain couples TRBV6-1 to TRBJ1-4; tentative D call: TRBD1 (6 bases). The CDR3 covers 14 residues. Trimming removed 4 bases at V and 8 bases at J, with 14 bases between. Germline-derived CDR1 and CDR2 are MNHNS and SASEGT. This CDR3 is CASSAGGAGEKLFF. DNA of the CDR3: TGTGCCAGCAGTGCCGGGGGGGCAGGGGAAAAACTGTTTTTT.

This rearrangement joins TRBV11-2 to TRBJ2-4, with 11 positions matching TRBD1. After removal of 3 bases from V and 2 bases from J, the junction contained 9 bases not matched to a gene. Germline lookup yields CDR1 SGHAT and CDR2 FQNNGV. This CDR3 has 18 residues. CDR3 protein: CASSLGTGGLSPKNIQYF. The DNA for the CDR3 is TGTGCCAGCAGCTTGGGGACAGGGGGATTGTCCCCCAAAAACATTCAGTACTTC.

The chain links TRBV18 to TRBJ1-1; 10 bases are a match to TRBD1. The ends lost 3 bases at V and 1 base at J; junction bases unmatched: 2. The CDR3 sequence is 15 residues long. The V gene's germline CDR1 is KGHSH and CDR2 LQKENI. CDR3 in DNA: TGTGCCAGCTCACCTTGGGACAGGGGGAACACTGAAGCTTTCTTT. Translation gives CASSPWDRGNTEAFF.

The chain recombines TRBV7-2 with TRBJ1-2, with a tentative D call TRBD1 (5 bases). Germline V gene lookup returns CDR1 SGHTA and CDR2 FQGNSA. V lost 1 base and J 1 base, leaving 16 bases between the germline ends. The CDR3 runs 17 residues. CDR3 bases: TGTGCCAGCAGCTTAGAGTGGACACAACCCCTTAACTATGGCTACACCTTC. Its protein is CASSLEWTQPLNYGYTF.

This sequence joins TRBV27 and TRBJ2-7; 9 bases are a match to TRBD1. Germline V gene data show CDR1 as MNHEY and CDR2 as SMNVEV (reference sequence). CDR3 length: 14 residues. Germline trimming cut 5 bases from V and 4 bases from J; bases unmatched to any gene: 6. The CDR3 spells CASSASGTGYEQYF. The CDR3 region has the DNA TGTGCCAGCAGTGCATCCGGGACAGGGTACGAGCAGTACTTC.

This clone was detected once. V and J are TRBV5-1 and TRBJ2-7; possible D gene TRBD1, 6 bases. Germline CDR1 reads SGHRS; CDR2 reads YFSETQ. The CDR3 consists of 13 residues. V was shortened by 3 bases and J by 5 bases, with 12 bases between the two germline ends. As DNA, the CDR3 is TGCGCCAGCAGCTCCCTCGGACAGAACGAGCAGTACTTC. It encodes CASSSLGQNEQYF.

About this clone: A read error may produce the germline difference seen at one junction end. This chain links TRBV7-6 with TRBJ2-1; D is undetermined. The germline V gene has CDR1 SGHVS and CDR2 FNYEAQ. This CDR3 is built from 15 residues. The CDR3 here is CASSSDIYSNNEQFF. The DNA of the CDR3 is TGTGCCAGCAGCTCAGACATCTACTCCAACAATGAGCAGTTCTTC.

This chain joins TRBV7-2 and TRBJ1-5; 9 bases align to TRBD1. This CDR3 is built from 14 residues. CDR1 SGHTA and CDR2 FQGNSA come from the germline V gene. Trimming removed 5 bases from V and 4 bases from J; junction bases left unmatched: 3. The CDR3 region has the DNA TGTGCCAGCAGCGTAGGACAGGGGAATCAGCCCCAGCATTTT. This encodes CASSVGQGNQPQHF.

The chain uses TRBV4-3 and TRBJ2-1; 7 bases match TRBD2. The CDR3 runs to 14 residues. The ends lost 4 bases at V and 3 bases at J; junction bases unmatched: 3. Per germline, CDR1 LGHNA and CDR2 YSLEER. This CDR3 is CASSPERGYNEQFF. The CDR3 region has the DNA TGCGCCAGCAGCCCCGAGCGGGGCTACAATGAGCAGTTCTTC.

The genes are TRBV19 and TRBJ1-5; 12 bases are a match to TRBD1. CDR3 length: 16 amino acids. Germline-derived CDR1 and CDR2 are LNHDA and SQIVND (reference sequence). The ends lost 9 bases at V and 7 bases at J; junction bases unmatched: 13. CDR3 in amino acids: CASAAGQGAGRQPQHF. CDR3 sequence (DNA): TGTGCCAGCGCGGCGGGACAGGGGGCCGGAAGGCAGCCCCAGCATTTT.

V and J are TRBV13 and TRBJ1-2; D perhaps matches TRBD1 (5 bases). Looked up from germline, CDR1 is PRHDT and CDR2 is FYEKMQ (reference sequence). There are 14 residues in the CDR3. The V gene lost 5 bases and the J gene lost 3 bases, with 13 bases spanning the gap. Here the CDR3 reads CASSLNRGYYGYTF. In DNA, the CDR3 is TGTGCCAGCAGCCTAAATAGGGGTTACTATGGCTACACCTTC. The variable domain in full, with the rest retrieved from reference TRBV13 and TRBJ1-2, is AAGVIQSPRHLIKEKRETATLKCYPIPRHDTVYWYQQGPGQDPQFLISFYEKMQSDKGSIPDRFSAQQFSDYHSELNMSSLELGDSALYFCASSLNRGYYGYTFGSGTRLTVV.

The chain is built from TRBV10-3 and TRBJ1-3; TRBD1 agrees at 8 bases. Germline V CDR1 and CDR2: ENHRY, SYGVKD. This CDR3 comprises 13 residues. V lost 9 bases and J lost 4; bases outside the gene matches: 5. The CDR3 coding sequence is TGTGCCATTCAGGGGGCATCGGGAAACACCATATATTTT. Protein product: CAIQGASGNTIYF.

This chain links TRBV9 with TRBJ2-5; weak D call: TRBD2 (7 bases). V lost 4 bases and J lost 2, with 12 bases in between. Germline CDR1 and CDR2: SGDLS and YYNGEE. The CDR3 is 14 residues long. The CDR3 nucleotides are TGTGCCAGCAGCAGGGGGGGGACTCAAGAGACCCAGTACTTC. It codes for CASSRGGTQETQYF.

The genes are TRBV6-6 and TRBJ1-4; TRBD1 matches at 8 bases. The CDR3 spans 16 residues. J lost 3 bases, V lost 11 bases, and 14 bases had no gene match. Germline V gene data show CDR1 as MNHNY and CDR2 as SVGAGI (reference sequence). For the CDR3, the DNA is TGTGCCGTCCTCAGGGGGCTTGACGTACCTAATGAAAAACTGTTTTTT. Encoded protein: CAVLRGLDVPNEKLFF.

This clone was detected only a few times. For the CDR3, the DNA is TGTGCCAGCAGCGACGACAGGGTACAGCAGCCCCAGCATTTT. Protein product: CASSDDRVQQPQHF. The chain couples TRBV7-9 to TRBJ1-5; 7 bases fit TRBD1. V lost 5 bases and J lost 7; bases outside the gene matches: 8. This CDR3 is 14 amino acids long. Germline loops: CDR1 SEHNR, CDR2 FQNEAQ (reference sequence).

V gene TRBV5-1 combines with J gene TRBJ2-3, with D possibly TRBD1 on 6 matching bases. The CDR3 is 12 residues long. The V gene lost 4 bases and the J gene lost 5 bases, with 8 bases spanning the gap. Germline V gene data show CDR1 as SGHRS and CDR2 as YFSETQ. The CDR3 loop reads CASSPGEDTQYF. The CDR3 DNA reads TGCGCCAGCAGCCCAGGGGAAGATACGCAGTATTTT.

The chain couples TRBV9 to TRBJ1-1; a weak D match, TRBD1 (5 bases). The CDR3 loop spans 13 amino acids. Germline CDR1 SGDLS, CDR2 YYNGEE. V lost 3 bases, J lost 4 bases, and 10 bases lay in between. The CDR3, as DNA: TGTGCCAGCAGCGCCGGGGGGGGCACTGAAGCTTTCTTT. Translation gives CASSAGGGTEAFF.

The chain has TRBV5-4 and TRBJ1-4, with D perhaps TRBD1 (5 bases). Trimming took off 3 bases at V and 8 bases at J, with 11 bases between the two ends. This CDR3 is built from 13 residues. Germline V lookup: CDR1 SGHNT, CDR2 YYREEE (reference sequence). The CDR3 bases are TGTGCCAGCAGCTCGGGACTGTTAGAAAAACTGTTTTTT. It encodes CASSSGLLEKLFF.

The chain employs TRBV11-2 and TRBJ2-7; D may be TRBD2 (6 bases). This CDR3 is 15 amino acids long. CDR1 SGHAT and CDR2 FQNNGV come from the germline V gene. The V end was cut by 6 bases, the J end by 2 bases, with 17 bases between. As DNA, the CDR3 is TGTGCCAGCAGGCTCGGGGAGGCCGGGGCCTACGAGCAGTACTTC. This encodes CASRLGEAGAYEQYF.

The chain uses TRBV6-1 and TRBJ1-1; D unclear. Looked up from germline, CDR1 is MNHNS and CDR2 is SASEGT. The CDR3 extends over 14 amino acids. V was shortened by 7 bases and J by 0 bases, with 12 bases between the two germline ends. CDR3 in DNA: TGTGCCAGCACGCGGGAGTACATGAACACTGAAGCTTTCTTT. Amino acid sequence: CASTREYMNTEAFF.